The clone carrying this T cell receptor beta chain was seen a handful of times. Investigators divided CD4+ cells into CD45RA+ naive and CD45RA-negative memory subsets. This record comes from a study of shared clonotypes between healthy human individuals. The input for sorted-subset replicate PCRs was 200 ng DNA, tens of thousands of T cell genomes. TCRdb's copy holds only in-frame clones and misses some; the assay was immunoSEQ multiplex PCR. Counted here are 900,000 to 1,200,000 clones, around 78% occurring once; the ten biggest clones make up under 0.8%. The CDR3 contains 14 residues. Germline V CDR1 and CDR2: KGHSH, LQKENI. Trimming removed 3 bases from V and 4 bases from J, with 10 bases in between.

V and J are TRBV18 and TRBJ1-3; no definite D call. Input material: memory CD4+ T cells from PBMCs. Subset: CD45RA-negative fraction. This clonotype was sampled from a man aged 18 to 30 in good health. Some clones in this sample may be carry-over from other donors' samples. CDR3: CASSPTAEGNTIYF. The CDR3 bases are TGTGCCAGCTCACCGACGGCGGAGGGAAACACCATATATTTT.